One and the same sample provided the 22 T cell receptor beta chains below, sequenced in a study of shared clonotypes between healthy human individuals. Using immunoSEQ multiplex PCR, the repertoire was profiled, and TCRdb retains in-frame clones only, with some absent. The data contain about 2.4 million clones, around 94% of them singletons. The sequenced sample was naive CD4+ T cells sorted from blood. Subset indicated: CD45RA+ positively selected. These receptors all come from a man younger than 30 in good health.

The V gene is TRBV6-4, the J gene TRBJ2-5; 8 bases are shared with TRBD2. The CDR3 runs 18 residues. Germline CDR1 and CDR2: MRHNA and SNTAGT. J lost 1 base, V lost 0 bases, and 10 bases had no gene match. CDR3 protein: CASSDSRGGLASQETQYF. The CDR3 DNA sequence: TGTGCCAGCAGTGACTCGAGAGGAGGACTAGCTTCCCAAGAGACCCAGTACTTC.

CDR3 in DNA: TGTGCCAGCTCATCCCGGATGGGAGACACAGATACGCAGTATTTT. Its translation is CASSSRMGDTDTQYF. The chain links TRBV18 to TRBJ2-3; D is possibly TRBD2 (5 bases). The germline gives CDR1 KGHSH, CDR2 LQKENI. The CDR3 sequence is 15 residues long. V was shortened by 5 bases and J by 2 bases, with 14 bases between the two germline ends.

The CDR3 bases are TGCACCAGCAGCCACCACGTAAGGGACAGGGGGCACGGAAAACTGTTTTTT. Translating it yields CTSSHHVRDRGHGKLFF. The chain joins TRBV1 to TRBJ1-4; whether TRBD1, the table's D call, matches the DNA was not checked. TRBV1 is given as a pseudogene. The CDR3 covers 17 residues.

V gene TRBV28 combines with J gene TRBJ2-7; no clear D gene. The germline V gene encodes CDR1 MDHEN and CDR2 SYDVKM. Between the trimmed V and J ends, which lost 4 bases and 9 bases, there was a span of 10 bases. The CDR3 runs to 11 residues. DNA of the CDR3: TGTGCCAGCAGTTCCCCCCCGGTGCAGTACTTC. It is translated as CASSSPPVQYF.

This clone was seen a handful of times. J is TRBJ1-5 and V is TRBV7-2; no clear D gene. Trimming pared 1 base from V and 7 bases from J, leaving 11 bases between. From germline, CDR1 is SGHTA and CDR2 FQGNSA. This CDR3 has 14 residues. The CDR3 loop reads CASSLVAPGQPQHF. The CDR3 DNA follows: TGTGCCAGCAGCTTAGTTGCACCGGGCCAGCCCCAGCATTTT. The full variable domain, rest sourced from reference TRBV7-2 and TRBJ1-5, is GAGVSQSPSNKVTEKGKDVELRCDPISGHTALYWYRQSLGQGLEFLIYFQGNSAPDKSGLPSDRFSAERTGGSVSTLTIQRTQQEDSAVYLCASSLVAPGQPQHFGDGTRLSIL.

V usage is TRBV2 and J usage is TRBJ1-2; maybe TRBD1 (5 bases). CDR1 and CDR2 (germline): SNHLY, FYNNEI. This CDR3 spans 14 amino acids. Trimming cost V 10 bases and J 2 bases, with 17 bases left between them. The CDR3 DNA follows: TGTGCCAACCACCAGTTGGGGACGAACTATGGCTACACCTTC. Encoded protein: CANHQLGTNYGYTF. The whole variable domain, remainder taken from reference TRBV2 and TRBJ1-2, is EPEVTQTPSHQVTQMGQEVILRCVPISNHLYFYWYRQILGQKVEFLVSFYNNEISEKSEIFDDQFSVERPDGSNFTLKIRSTKLEDSAMYFCANHQLGTNYGYTFGSGTRLTVV.

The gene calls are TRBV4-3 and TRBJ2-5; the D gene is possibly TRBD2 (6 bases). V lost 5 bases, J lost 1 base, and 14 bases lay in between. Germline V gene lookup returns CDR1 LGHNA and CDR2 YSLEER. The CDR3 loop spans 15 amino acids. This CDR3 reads CASSDGTSRQETQYF. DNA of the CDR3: TGCGCCAGCAGCGATGGGACTTCTCGCCAAGAGACCCAGTACTTC.

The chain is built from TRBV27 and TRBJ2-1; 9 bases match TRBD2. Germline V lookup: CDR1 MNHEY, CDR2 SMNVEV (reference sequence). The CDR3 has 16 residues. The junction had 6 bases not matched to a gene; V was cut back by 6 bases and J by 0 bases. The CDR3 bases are TGTGCCAGCAGATCTAGCGGGGCGAACTCCTACAATGAGCAGTTCTTC. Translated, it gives CASRSSGANSYNEQFF.

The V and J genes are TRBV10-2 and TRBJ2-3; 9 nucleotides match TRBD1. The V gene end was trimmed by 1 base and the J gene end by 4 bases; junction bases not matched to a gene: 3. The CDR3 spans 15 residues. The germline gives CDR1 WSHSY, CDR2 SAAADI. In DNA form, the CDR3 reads TGCGCCAGCAGTGAGTGGACAGGGGTTGCAGATACGCAGTATTTT. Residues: CASSEWTGVADTQYF.

This CDR3 reads CASSYSKAGNTEAFF. The CDR3 DNA is TGTGCCAGCAGTTACTCGAAGGCCGGGAACACTGAAGCTTTCTTT. This chain uses TRBV6-7 with TRBJ1-1; no reliable D call. TRBV6-7 carries the ORF label, with uncertain function. CDR3 length: 15 residues. Trimming stripped 0 bases from V and 1 base from J, with 9 bases between.

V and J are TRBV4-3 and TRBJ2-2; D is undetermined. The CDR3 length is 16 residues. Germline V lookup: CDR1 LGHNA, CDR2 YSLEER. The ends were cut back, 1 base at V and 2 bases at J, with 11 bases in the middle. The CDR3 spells CASSQGSAVNTGELFF. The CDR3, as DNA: TGCGCCAGCAGCCAAGGTTCCGCGGTAAACACCGGGGAGCTGTTTTTT.

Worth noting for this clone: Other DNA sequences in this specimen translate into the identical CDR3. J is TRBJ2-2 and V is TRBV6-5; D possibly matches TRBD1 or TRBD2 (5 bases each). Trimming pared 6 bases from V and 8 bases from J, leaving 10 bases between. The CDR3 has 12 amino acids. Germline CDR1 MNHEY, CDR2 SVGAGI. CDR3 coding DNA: TGTGCCAGCAGGGGACCTACTGGGGAGCTGTTTTTT. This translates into CASRGPTGELFF.

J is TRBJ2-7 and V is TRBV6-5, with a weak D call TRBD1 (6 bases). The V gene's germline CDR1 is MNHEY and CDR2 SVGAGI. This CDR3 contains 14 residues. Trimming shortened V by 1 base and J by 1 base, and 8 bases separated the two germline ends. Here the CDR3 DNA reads TGTGCCAGCAGTTACTATACAGGGTCCTACGAGCAGTACTTC. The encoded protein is CASSYYTGSYEQYF.

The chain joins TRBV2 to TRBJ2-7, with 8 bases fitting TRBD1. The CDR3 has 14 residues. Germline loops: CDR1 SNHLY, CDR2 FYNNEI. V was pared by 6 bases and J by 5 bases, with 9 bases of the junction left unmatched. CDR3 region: CASREDRAGDEQYF. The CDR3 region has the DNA TGTGCCAGCAGGGAGGACAGGGCCGGGGACGAGCAGTACTTC.

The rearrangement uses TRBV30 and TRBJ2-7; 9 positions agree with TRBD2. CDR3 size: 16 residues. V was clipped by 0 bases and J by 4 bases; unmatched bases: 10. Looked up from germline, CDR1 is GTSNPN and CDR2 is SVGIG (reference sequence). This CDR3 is CAWSVGGGASGYEQYF. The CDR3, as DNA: TGTGCCTGGAGTGTCGGCGGGGGGGCTAGCGGATACGAGCAGTACTTC.

The CDR3 is CASSYRPGLDQYF. CDR3 DNA: TGTGCCAGCAGCTATCGGCCCGGGTTGGACCAGTACTTC. The V call is TRBV11-2, the J call TRBJ2-5; D is undetermined. V shed 4 bases and J shed 10 bases, with 16 bases lying between them. CDR1 and CDR2 from the germline V gene are SGHAT and FQNNGV. CDR3 length equals 13 residues.

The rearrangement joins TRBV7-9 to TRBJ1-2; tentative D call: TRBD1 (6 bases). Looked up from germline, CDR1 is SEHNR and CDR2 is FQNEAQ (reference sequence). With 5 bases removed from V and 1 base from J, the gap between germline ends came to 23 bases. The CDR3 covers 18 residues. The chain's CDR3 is CASSPPRPDRLLNYGYTF. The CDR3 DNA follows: TGTGCCAGCAGCCCCCCACGCCCGGACAGACTTCTTAACTATGGCTACACCTTC. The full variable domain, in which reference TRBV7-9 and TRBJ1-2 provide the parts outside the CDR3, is DTGVSQNPRHKITKRGQNVTFRCDPISEHNRLYWYRQTLGQGPEFLTYFQNEAQLEKSRLLSDRFSAERPKGSFSTLEIQRTEQGDSAMYLCASSPPRPDRLLNYGYTFGSGTRLTVV.

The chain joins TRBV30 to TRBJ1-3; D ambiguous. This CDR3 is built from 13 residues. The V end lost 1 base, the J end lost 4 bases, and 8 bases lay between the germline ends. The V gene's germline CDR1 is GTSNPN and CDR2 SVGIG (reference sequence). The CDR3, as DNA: TGTGCCTGGAGTGAGGTTTTCGGAAACACCATATATTTT. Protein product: CAWSEVFGNTIYF.

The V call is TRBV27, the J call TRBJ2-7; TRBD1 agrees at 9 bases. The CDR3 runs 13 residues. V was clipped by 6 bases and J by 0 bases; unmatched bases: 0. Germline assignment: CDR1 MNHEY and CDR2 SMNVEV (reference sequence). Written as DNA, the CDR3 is TGTGCCAGCAGGGGACAGGGCTCCTACGAGCAGTACTTC. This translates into CASRGQGSYEQYF.

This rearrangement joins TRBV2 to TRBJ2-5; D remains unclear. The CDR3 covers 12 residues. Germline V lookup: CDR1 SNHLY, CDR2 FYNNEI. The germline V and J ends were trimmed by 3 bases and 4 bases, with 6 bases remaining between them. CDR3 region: CASSDYPETQYF. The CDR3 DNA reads TGTGCCAGCAGTGACTATCCAGAGACCCAGTACTTC.

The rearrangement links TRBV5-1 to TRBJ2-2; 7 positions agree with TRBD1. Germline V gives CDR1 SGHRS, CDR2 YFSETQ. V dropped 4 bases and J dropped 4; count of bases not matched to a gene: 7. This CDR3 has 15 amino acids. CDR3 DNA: TGCGCCAGCAGCCTACAGGGGCGGTCCACCGGGGAGCTGTTTTTT. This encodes CASSLQGRSTGELFF.

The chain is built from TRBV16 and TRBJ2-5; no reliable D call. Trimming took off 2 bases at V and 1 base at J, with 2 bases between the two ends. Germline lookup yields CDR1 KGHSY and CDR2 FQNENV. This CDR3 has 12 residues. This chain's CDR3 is CASSQGQETQYF. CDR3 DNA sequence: TGTGCCAGCAGCCAAGGCCAAGAGACCCAGTACTTC.